The T cell receptor (beta chain) described here comes from a study of cytomegalovirus exposure and HLA in healthy donors. Study-wide points: A missense DCLRE1C variant was associated with V- and J-gene trimming of TCR beta chains in a later analysis, and an independent cohort replicated the association.

Regarding this clone: Its cognate antigen is unknown.

PCR primers comprised 60 Vbeta and 13 Jbeta primers. Clones were read by immunoSEQ multiplex PCR, and TCRdb kept only the in-frame ones, dropping some. The data contain about 120,000 clones, approximately 80% of them singletons. Looked up from germline, CDR1 is SEHNR and CDR2 is FQNEAQ (reference sequence). CDR3 size: 13 residues. V was clipped by 1 base and J by 1 base, with 4 bases between them. This rearrangement joins TRBV7-9 to TRBJ2-5; D call uncertain. The source material was PBMCs. This receptor was obtained from a woman in her twenties or thirties in good health and CMV-seropositive. The CDR3 loop reads CASSLDSQETQYF. DNA of the CDR3: TGTGCCAGCAGCTTAGACAGCCAAGAGACCCAGTACTTC.